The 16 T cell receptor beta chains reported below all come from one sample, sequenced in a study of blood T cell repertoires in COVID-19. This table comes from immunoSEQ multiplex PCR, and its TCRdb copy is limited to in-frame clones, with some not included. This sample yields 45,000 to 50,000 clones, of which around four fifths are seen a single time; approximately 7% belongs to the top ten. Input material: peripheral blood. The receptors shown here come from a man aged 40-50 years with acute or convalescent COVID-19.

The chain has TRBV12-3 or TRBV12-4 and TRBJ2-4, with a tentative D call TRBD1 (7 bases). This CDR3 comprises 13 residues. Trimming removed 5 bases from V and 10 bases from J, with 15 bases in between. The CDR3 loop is CASSRTGGGIQYF. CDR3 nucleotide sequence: TGTGCCAGCAGTCGGACAGGAGGGGGTATTCAGTACTTC.

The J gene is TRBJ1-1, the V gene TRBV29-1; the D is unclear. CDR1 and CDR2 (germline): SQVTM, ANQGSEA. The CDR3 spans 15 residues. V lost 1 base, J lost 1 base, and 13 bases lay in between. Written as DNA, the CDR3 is TGCAGCGTTGAAGGTCGGCCGGGGAAGAACACTGAAGCTTTCTTT. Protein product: CSVEGRPGKNTEAFF.

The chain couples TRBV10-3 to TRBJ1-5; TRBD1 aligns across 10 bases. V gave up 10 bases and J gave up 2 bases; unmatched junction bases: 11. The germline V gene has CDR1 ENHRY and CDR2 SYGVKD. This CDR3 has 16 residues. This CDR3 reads CATKTGGLSGNQPQHF. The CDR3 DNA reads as TGTGCCACCAAGACAGGGGGCTTGTCTGGCAATCAGCCCCAGCATTTT.

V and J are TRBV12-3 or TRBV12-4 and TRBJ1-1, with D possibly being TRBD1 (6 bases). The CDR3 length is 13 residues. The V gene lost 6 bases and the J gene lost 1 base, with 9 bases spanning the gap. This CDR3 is CASREQGNTEAFF. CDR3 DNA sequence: TGTGCCAGCAGGGAACAGGGGAACACTGAAGCTTTCTTT.

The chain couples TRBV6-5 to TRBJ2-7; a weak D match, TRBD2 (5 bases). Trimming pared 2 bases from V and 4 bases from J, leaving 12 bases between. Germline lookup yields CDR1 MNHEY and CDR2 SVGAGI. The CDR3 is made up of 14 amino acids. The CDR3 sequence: CASSYQSGPYEQYF. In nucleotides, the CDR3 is TGTGCCAGCAGTTACCAAAGCGGCCCTTACGAGCAGTACTTC.

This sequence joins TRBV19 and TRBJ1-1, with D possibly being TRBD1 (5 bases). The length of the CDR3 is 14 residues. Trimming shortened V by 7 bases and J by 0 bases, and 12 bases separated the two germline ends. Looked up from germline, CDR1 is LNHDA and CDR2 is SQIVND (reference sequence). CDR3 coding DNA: TGTGCCAGTACCATGCGGGGGATGAACACTGAAGCTTTCTTT. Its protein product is CASTMRGMNTEAFF.

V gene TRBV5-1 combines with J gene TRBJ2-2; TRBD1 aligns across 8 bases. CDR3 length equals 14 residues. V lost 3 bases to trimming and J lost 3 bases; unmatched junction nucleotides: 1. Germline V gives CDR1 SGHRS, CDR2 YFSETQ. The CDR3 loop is CASSSTGDTGELFF. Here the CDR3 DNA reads TGCGCCAGCAGCTCGACAGGGGACACCGGGGAGCTGTTTTTT.

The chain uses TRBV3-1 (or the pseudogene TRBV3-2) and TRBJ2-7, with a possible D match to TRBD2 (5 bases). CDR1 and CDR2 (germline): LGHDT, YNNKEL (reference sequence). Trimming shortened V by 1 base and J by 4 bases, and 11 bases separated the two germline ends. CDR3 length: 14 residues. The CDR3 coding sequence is TGTGCCAGCAGCCAAGTGACGGGAAAGTACGAGCAGTACTTC. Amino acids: CASSQVTGKYEQYF.

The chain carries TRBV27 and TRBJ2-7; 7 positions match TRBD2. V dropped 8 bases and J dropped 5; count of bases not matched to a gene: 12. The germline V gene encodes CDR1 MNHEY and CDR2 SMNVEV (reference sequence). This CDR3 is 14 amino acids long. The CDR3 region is CASQPLGGTHEQYF. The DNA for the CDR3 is TGTGCCAGCCAACCCTTGGGAGGGACCCACGAGCAGTACTTC.

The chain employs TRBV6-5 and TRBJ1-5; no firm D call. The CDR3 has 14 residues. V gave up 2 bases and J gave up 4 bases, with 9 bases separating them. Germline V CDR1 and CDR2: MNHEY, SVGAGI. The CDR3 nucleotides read TGTGCCAGCAGTTACAGGGCGGGAAATCAGCCCCAGCATTTT. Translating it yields CASSYRAGNQPQHF.

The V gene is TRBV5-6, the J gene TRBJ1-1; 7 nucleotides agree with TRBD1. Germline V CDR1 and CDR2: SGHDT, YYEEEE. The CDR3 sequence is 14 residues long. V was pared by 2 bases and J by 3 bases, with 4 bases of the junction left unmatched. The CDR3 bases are TGTGCCAGCAGCTTCAAGGGGACAGACACTGAAGCTTTCTTT. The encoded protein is CASSFKGTDTEAFF.

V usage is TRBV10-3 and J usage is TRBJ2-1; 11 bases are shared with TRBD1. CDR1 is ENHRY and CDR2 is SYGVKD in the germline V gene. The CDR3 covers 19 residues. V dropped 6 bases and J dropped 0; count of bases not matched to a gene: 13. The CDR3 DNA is TGTGCCATCAGCCTCGCCGGACAGGGGGCGATTATCTCCTACAATGAGCAGTTCTTC. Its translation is CAISLAGQGAIISYNEQFF.

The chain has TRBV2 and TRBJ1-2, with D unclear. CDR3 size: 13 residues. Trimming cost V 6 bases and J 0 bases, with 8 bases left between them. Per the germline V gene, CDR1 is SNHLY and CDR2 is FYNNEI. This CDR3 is CASRGTSNYGYTF. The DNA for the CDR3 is TGTGCCAGCAGGGGCACGTCTAACTATGGCTACACCTTC.

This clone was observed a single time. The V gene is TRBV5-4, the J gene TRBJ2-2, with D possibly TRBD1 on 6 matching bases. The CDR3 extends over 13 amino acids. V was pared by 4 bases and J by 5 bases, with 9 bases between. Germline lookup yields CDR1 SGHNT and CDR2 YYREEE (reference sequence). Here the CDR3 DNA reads TGTGCCAGCAGCCGTGACAGGACCGGGGAGCTGTTTTTT. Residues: CASSRDRTGELFF.

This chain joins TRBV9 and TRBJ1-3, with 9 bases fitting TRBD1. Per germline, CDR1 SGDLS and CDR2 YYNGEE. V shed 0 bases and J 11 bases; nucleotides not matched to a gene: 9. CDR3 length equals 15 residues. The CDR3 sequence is CASSVAGTGKGAIYF. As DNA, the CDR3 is TGTGCCAGCAGCGTAGCGGGGACAGGGAAGGGTGCCATATATTTT.

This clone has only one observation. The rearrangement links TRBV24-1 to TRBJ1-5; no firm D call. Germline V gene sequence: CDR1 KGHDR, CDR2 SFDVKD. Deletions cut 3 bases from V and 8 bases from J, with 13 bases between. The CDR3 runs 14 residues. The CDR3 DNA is TGTGCCACCAGTGATCGCGGGCCTCGTGAGCCCCAGCATTTT. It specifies CATSDRGPREPQHF.